These T cell receptor beta chains were read from a single sample in a study of T cell repertoires in ileal Crohn's disease. TCRdb keeps only in-frame clones here, not all; method: immunoSEQ multiplex PCR. There are about 5,500 clones in the sample; 80% occur only once, and about 24% lies in the top ten. The specimen was ileal tissue. These TCRs come from an adult with Crohn's disease. The CDR3 runs from the conserved cysteine through the conserved F or W. A D gene is named only where the DNA matches it firmly. Clone size is not always given. Where it is, it says once, few, many or a class for expanded clones.

v_gene: TRBV6-5; j_gene: TRBJ2-3; abundance: once; d_gene: TRBD2; CDR3aa: CASSQTSGRVGTQYF; CDR3nt: TGTGCCAGCAGCCAAACGAGCGGGAGGGTGGGTACGCAGTATTTT
v_gene: TRBV28; j_gene: TRBJ2-1; abundance: NA; d_gene: NA; CDR3aa: CASRLTRWGRNEQFF; CDR3nt: TGTGCCAGCAGACTGACTAGATGGGGGAGGAATGAGCAGTTCTTC
v_gene: TRBV7-8; j_gene: TRBJ2-1; abundance: NA; d_gene: NA; CDR3aa: CASSLNPRGFHTHNEQFF; CDR3nt: TGTGCCAGCAGCTTAAACCCTCGGGGGTTTCACACACACAATGAGCAGTTCTTC
v_gene: TRBV7-9; j_gene: TRBJ2-7; abundance: NA; d_gene: TRBD1; CDR3aa: CASRNSGTGAYEQYF; CDR3nt: TGTGCCAGCAGAAATTCCGGGACAGGGGCCTACGAGCAGTACTTC
v_gene: TRBV5-4; j_gene: TRBJ2-7; abundance: NA; d_gene: NA; CDR3aa: CASSRPEGAVSYEQYF; CDR3nt: TGTGCCAGCAGCCGGCCTGAAGGGGCAGTCTCCTACGAGCAGTACTTC
v_gene: TRBV28; j_gene: TRBJ2-7; abundance: once; d_gene: TRBD1; CDR3aa: CASSKDRSSYEQYF; CDR3nt: TGTGCCAGCAGTAAGGACAGGAGCTCCTACGAGCAGTACTTC
v_gene: TRBV2; j_gene: TRBJ2-3; abundance: NA; d_gene: NA; CDR3aa: CASSVTSDTQYF; CDR3nt: TGTGCCAGCAGTGTAACTAGCGATACGCAGTATTTT
v_gene: TRBV7-2; j_gene: TRBJ1-5; abundance: NA; d_gene: NA; CDR3aa: CASSSGAPAGPQHF; CDR3nt: TGTGCCAGCAGCTCAGGGGCCCCCGCCGGGCCCCAGCATTTT
v_gene: TRBV4-3; j_gene: TRBJ1-6; abundance: NA; d_gene: NA; CDR3aa: CASSQGEGEDSPLHF; CDR3nt: TGCGCCAGCAGCCAAGGGGAAGGGGAGGATTCACCCCTCCACTTT
v_gene: TRBV13; j_gene: TRBJ2-7; abundance: few; d_gene: NA; CDR3aa: CASSRGNKATSYEQYF; CDR3nt: TGTGCCAGCAGCCGCGGTAACAAAGCGACGTCTTACGAGCAGTACTTC
v_gene: TRBV5-3; j_gene: TRBJ2-5; abundance: NA; d_gene: TRBD2; CDR3aa: CARSPTSGGTSGETQYF; CDR3nt: TGTGCCAGAAGCCCAACTAGCGGGGGGACCTCCGGGGAGACCCAGTACTTC
v_gene: TRBV10-3; j_gene: TRBJ2-7; abundance: NA; d_gene: NA; CDR3aa: CAISEIEALHEQYF; CDR3nt: TGTGCCATCAGTGAGATTGAGGCGCTGCACGAGCAGTACTTC
v_gene: TRBV5-6; j_gene: TRBJ2-5; abundance: NA; d_gene: NA; CDR3aa: CASSLRGSLRETQYF; CDR3nt: TGTGCCAGCAGCTTGAGGGGTTCCCTACGAGAGACCCAGTACTTC
v_gene: TRBV11-2; j_gene: TRBJ1-5; abundance: NA; d_gene: TRBD1; CDR3aa: CASSSGTGRSNQPQHF; CDR3nt: TGTGCCAGCAGCTCCGGGACAGGGAGGAGCAATCAGCCCCAGCATTTT
v_gene: TRBV6-5; j_gene: TRBJ1-4; abundance: NA; d_gene: NA; CDR3aa: CASKTTPATNEKLFF; CDR3nt: TGTGCCAGCAAAACTACTCCCGCAACTAATGAAAAACTGTTTTTT
v_gene: TRBV6-1; j_gene: TRBJ2-1; abundance: NA; d_gene: TRBD1; CDR3aa: CASLKGGALNEQFF; CDR3nt: TGTGCCAGCCTAAAAGGGGGCGCTTTAAATGAGCAGTTCTTC
v_gene: TRBV6-5; j_gene: TRBJ2-5; abundance: NA; d_gene: NA; CDR3aa: CASSYSKQSQYF; CDR3nt: TGTGCCAGCAGTTACTCCAAACAAAGCCAGTACTTC
v_gene: TRBV28; j_gene: TRBJ2-1; abundance: once; d_gene: TRBD2; CDR3aa: CASTSRGAPGYNEQFF; CDR3nt: TGTGCCAGCACATCGCGGGGGGCTCCCGGGTACAATGAGCAGTTCTTC
v_gene: TRBV7-3; j_gene: TRBJ2-7; abundance: NA; d_gene: TRBD1; CDR3aa: CASSLGTGGLHSYEQYF; CDR3nt: TGTGCCAGCAGCTTGGGGACAGGGGGCTTACACTCCTACGAGCAGTACTTC
v_gene: TRBV19; j_gene: TRBJ2-2; abundance: NA; d_gene: NA; CDR3aa: CASSSAGSPNTGELFF; CDR3nt: TGTGCCAGTAGTTCAGCCGGGTCTCCGAACACCGGGGAGCTGTTTTTT
v_gene: TRBV5-1; j_gene: TRBJ1-1; abundance: few; d_gene: NA; CDR3aa: CASSLQEQVNTEAFF; CDR3nt: TGCGCCAGCAGCCTCCAAGAACAGGTGAACACTGAAGCTTTCTTT
v_gene: TRBV5-1; j_gene: TRBJ2-5; abundance: NA; d_gene: TRBD1; CDR3aa: CASSGKTGGRVETQYF; CDR3nt: TGCGCCAGCAGCGGCAAGACAGGGGGCAGAGTGGAGACCCAGTACTTC
v_gene: TRBV10-3; j_gene: TRBJ2-2; abundance: NA; d_gene: TRBD2; CDR3aa: CAIRRAGDGTGELFF; CDR3nt: TGTGCCATCAGGAGAGCGGGAGATGGTACCGGGGAGCTGTTTTTT
v_gene: TRBV9; j_gene: TRBJ1-6; abundance: NA; d_gene: TRBD1; CDR3aa: CASSGSGQGNSPLHF; CDR3nt: TGTGCCAGCAGCGGTTCGGGACAGGGGAATTCACCCCTCCACTTT
v_gene: TRBV9; j_gene: TRBJ2-3; abundance: NA; d_gene: NA; CDR3aa: CASSAQVETSTDTQYF; CDR3nt: TGTGCCAGCAGCGCCCAGGTTGAGACCAGCACAGATACGCAGTATTTT
v_gene: TRBV2; j_gene: TRBJ1-2; abundance: once; d_gene: TRBD1; CDR3aa: CASSAQGDGYTF; CDR3nt: TGTGCCAGCAGTGCACAGGGGGATGGCTACACCTTC
v_gene: TRBV4-3; j_gene: TRBJ2-7; abundance: NA; d_gene: TRBD2; CDR3aa: CASSPGLAGGQNEQYF; CDR3nt: TGCGCCAGCAGCCCAGGACTAGCGGGAGGACAAAACGAGCAGTACTTC
v_gene: TRBV7-2; j_gene: TRBJ2-1; abundance: NA; d_gene: TRBD2; CDR3aa: CASSLVSGGSYNEQFF; CDR3nt: TGTGCCAGCAGCTTAGTTAGCGGGGGCTCCTACAATGAGCAGTTCTTC
v_gene: TRBV2; j_gene: TRBJ2-5; abundance: NA; d_gene: NA; CDR3aa: CASRKDQRIETQYF; CDR3nt: TGTGCCAGCAGAAAGGATCAGAGGATAGAGACCCAGTACTTC
v_gene: TRBV25-1; j_gene: TRBJ1-1; abundance: NA; d_gene: NA; CDR3aa: CASSAPGAGNTEAFF; CDR3nt: TGTGCCAGCAGTGCCCCAGGGGCTGGGAACACTGAAGCTTTCTTT
v_gene: TRBV13; j_gene: TRBJ2-5; abundance: NA; d_gene: TRBD2; CDR3aa: CASSLASGETQYF; CDR3nt: TGTGCCAGCAGCTTAGCTAGCGGGGAGACCCAGTACTTC
v_gene: TRBV5-6; j_gene: TRBJ1-1; abundance: NA; d_gene: TRBD1; CDR3aa: CASSFTGGVSEAFF; CDR3nt: TGTGCCAGCAGCTTCACAGGGGGAGTCTCCGAAGCTTTCTTT
v_gene: TRBV7-2; j_gene: TRBJ2-7; abundance: NA; d_gene: TRBD1; CDR3aa: CASSLGRGRYEQYF; CDR3nt: TGTGCCAGCAGCTTAGGCAGGGGGCGATACGAGCAGTACTTC
v_gene: TRBV18; j_gene: TRBJ2-3; abundance: NA; d_gene: TRBD2; CDR3aa: CASSTTGLGRVTSTDTQYF; CDR3nt: TGTGCCAGCTCAACCACTGGACTAGGGAGGGTTACTAGCACAGATACGCAGTATTTT
v_gene: TRBV9; j_gene: TRBJ1-2; abundance: NA; d_gene: NA; CDR3aa: CASSVAQGSSNYGYTF; CDR3nt: TGTGCCAGCAGCGTAGCACAGGGTTCCTCTAACTATGGCTACACCTTC
v_gene: TRBV9; j_gene: TRBJ2-1; abundance: NA; d_gene: TRBD1; CDR3aa: CASSVEGATYNEQFF; CDR3nt: TGTGCCAGCAGCGTAGAGGGGGCTACATACAATGAGCAGTTCTTC
v_gene: TRBV4-3; j_gene: TRBJ2-7; abundance: NA; d_gene: TRBD1; CDR3aa: CASSPGQGTSYEQYF; CDR3nt: TGCGCCAGCAGCCCCGGACAGGGAACCTCCTACGAGCAGTACTTC
v_gene: TRBV29-1; j_gene: TRBJ2-2; abundance: few; d_gene: NA; CDR3aa: CSASENTGELFF; CDR3nt: TGCAGCGCGTCAGAGAACACCGGGGAGCTGTTTTTT
v_gene: TRBV7-2; j_gene: TRBJ2-1; abundance: few; d_gene: NA; CDR3aa: CASSSSSSSYNEQFF; CDR3nt: TGTGCCAGCAGCTCTTCTTCGAGCTCCTACAATGAGCAGTTCTTC
v_gene: TRBV28; j_gene: TRBJ2-1; abundance: NA; d_gene: TRBD2; CDR3aa: CASSSWRGGWGNEQFF; CDR3nt: TGTGCCAGCAGTTCCTGGCGGGGGGGTTGGGGCAATGAGCAGTTCTTC
v_gene: TRBV10-3; j_gene: TRBJ1-5; abundance: NA; d_gene: TRBD1; CDR3aa: CAISEQGANQPQHF; CDR3nt: TGTGCCATCAGTGAACAGGGGGCAAATCAGCCCCAGCATTTT
v_gene: TRBV5-8; j_gene: TRBJ2-7; abundance: NA; d_gene: TRBD1; CDR3aa: CASTFWAVTGPSEQYF; CDR3nt: TGTGCCAGCACCTTCTGGGCCGTGACAGGGCCCTCCGAGCAGTACTTC
v_gene: TRBV4-1; j_gene: TRBJ2-7; abundance: NA; d_gene: TRBD2; CDR3aa: CASSQDELAGREQYF; CDR3nt: TGCGCCAGCAGCCAAGATGAACTAGCGGGACGTGAGCAGTACTTC
v_gene: TRBV21-1; j_gene: TRBJ1-1; abundance: NA; d_gene: NA; CDR3aa: CASSKDGRRVRNTEAFF; CDR3nt: TGTGCCAGCAGCAAAGATGGCCGGAGGGTCAGGAACACTGAAGCTTTCTTT
v_gene: TRBV29-1; j_gene: TRBJ1-4; abundance: NA; d_gene: NA; CDR3aa: CSVGGSGGTSYTNEKLFF; CDR3nt: TGCAGCGTTGGAGGGTCGGGGGGAACCTCATATACTAATGAAAAACTGTTTTTT
v_gene: TRBV7-6; j_gene: TRBJ1-2; abundance: NA; d_gene: TRBD1; CDR3aa: CASSPGQGPPNYGYTF; CDR3nt: TGTGCCAGCAGCCCGGGACAGGGGCCCCCTAACTATGGCTACACCTTC
v_gene: TRBV7-9; j_gene: TRBJ2-1; abundance: NA; d_gene: NA; CDR3aa: CASSLLIARDNEQFF; CDR3nt: TGTGCCAGCAGCTTATTGATAGCGCGGGACAATGAGCAGTTCTTC
v_gene: TRBV15; j_gene: TRBJ2-1; abundance: once; d_gene: TRBD2; CDR3aa: CATSRDPSGRARRFF; CDR3nt: TGTGCCACCAGCAGAGATCCTAGCGGGAGGGCCCGGAGGTTCTTC